This T cell receptor beta chain appears in the sequencing data of a study of response to subunit inactivated influenza vaccine. Overall study findings and caveats: Authors suggested each seasonal flu vaccination may recruit only limited numbers of new T cells.

Concerning this clonotype: Antigen: not known.

V lost 9 bases, J lost 0 bases, and 8 bases stayed unmatched. Germline assignment: CDR1 SGHRS and CDR2 YFSETQ. The CDR3 is made up of 14 amino acids. TCRdb independently ran MiXCR on the RT-PCR reads; one entry per CDR3 protein. The sample gives about 650,000 distinct CDR3 sequences, around 16% of which show up once; approximately 10% is in the top ten. This clonotype originated in a middle-aged man who received an inactivated influenza vaccine. The V and J genes are TRBV5-1 and TRBJ2-5, with 7 nucleotides matching TRBD2. The material was PBMCs from blood, obtained about 11 days after vaccination. This CDR3 reads CATSPGTNQETQYF. The CDR3 bases are TGCGCCACCTCGCCCGGGACTAACCAAGAGACCCAGTACTTC.